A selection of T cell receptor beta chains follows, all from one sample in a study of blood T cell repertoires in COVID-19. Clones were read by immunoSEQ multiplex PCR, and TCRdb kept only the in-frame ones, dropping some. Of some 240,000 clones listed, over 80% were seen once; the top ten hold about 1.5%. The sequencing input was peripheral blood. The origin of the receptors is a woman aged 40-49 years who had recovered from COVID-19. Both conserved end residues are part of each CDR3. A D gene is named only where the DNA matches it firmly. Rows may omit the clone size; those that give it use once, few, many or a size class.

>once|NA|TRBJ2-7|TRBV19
CASSPRGYEQYF
TGTGCCAGTAGTCCGCGGGGCTACGAGCAGTACTTC
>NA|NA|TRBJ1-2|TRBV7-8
CASSSQGYGYTF
TGTGCCAGCAGCTCACAGGGCTATGGCTACACCTTC
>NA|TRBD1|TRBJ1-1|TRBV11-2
CASRGTGGSEAFF
TGTGCCAGCAGGGGGACAGGGGGTTCTGAAGCTTTCTTT
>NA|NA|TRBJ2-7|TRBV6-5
CASKVRVSYEQYF
TGTGCCAGCAAGGTCAGGGTGTCCTACGAGCAGTACTTC
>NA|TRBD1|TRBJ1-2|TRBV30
CAWRIEGAIYGYTF
TGTGCCTGGAGGATAGAGGGGGCGATCTATGGCTACACCTTC
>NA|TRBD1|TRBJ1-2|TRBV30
CAWSVWGRGKHYGYTF
TGTGCCTGGAGTGTATGGGGCAGGGGGAAGCACTATGGCTACACCTTC
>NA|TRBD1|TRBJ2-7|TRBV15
CATSTKFQVGDRSSGEQYF
TGTGCCACCAGCACGAAATTCCAGGTAGGGGACAGGAGTTCCGGCGAGCAGTACTTC
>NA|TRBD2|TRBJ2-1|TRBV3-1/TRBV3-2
CASSQLAGDEQFF
TGTGCCAGCAGCCAACTAGCGGGGGATGAGCAGTTCTTC
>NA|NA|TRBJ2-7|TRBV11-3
CASQAGLTYEQYF
TGTGCCAGTCAGGCGGGGCTAACCTACGAGCAGTACTTC
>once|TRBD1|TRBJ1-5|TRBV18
CASSLQGAGGRSNQPQHF
TGTGCCAGCTCACTACAGGGGGCGGGAGGTAGAAGCAATCAGCCCCAGCATTTT
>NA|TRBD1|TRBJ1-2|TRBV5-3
CARSGPQGRYGYTF
TGTGCCAGAAGCGGACCACAGGGGCGCTATGGCTACACCTTC
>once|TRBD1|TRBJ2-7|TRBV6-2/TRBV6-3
CASSYQIGQDPYEQYF
TGTGCCAGCAGTTACCAAATCGGACAGGACCCCTACGAGCAGTACTTC
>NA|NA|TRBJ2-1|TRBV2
CASSEIPGYNEQFF
TGTGCCAGCAGTGAGATTCCCGGGTACAATGAGCAGTTCTTC
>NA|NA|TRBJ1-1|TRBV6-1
CASSEEEGNTEAFF
TGTGCCAGCAGTGAAGAGGAGGGGAACACTGAAGCTTTCTTT
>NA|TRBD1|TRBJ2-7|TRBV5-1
CASSSAPGTGIHEQYF
TGCGCCAGCAGCTCAGCCCCCGGGACAGGGATCCACGAGCAGTACTTC
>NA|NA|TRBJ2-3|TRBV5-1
CASSLLPRGWSTDTQYF
TGCGCCAGCAGCTTGTTACCCCGAGGGTGGAGCACAGATACGCAGTATTTT